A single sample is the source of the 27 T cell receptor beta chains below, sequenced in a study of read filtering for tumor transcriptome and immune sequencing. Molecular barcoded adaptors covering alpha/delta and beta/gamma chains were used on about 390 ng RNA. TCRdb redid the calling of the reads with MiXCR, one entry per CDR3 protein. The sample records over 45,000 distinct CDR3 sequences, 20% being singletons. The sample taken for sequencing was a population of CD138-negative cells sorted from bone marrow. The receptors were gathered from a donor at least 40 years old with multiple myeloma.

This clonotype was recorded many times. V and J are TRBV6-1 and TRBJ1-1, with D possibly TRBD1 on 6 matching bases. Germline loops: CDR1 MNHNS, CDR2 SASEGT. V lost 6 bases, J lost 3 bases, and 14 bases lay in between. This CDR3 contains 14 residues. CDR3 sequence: CASRLQGRDTEAFF. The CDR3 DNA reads TGTGCCAGCAGACTACAGGGTAGGGACACTGAAGCTTTCTTT.

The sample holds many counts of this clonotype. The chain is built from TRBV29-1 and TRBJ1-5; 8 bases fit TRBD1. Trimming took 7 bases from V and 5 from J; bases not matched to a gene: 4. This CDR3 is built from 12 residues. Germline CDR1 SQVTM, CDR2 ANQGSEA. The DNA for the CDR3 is TGCAGCGCCCGGACAGGGCATCAGCCCCAGCATTTT. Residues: CSARTGHQPQHF.

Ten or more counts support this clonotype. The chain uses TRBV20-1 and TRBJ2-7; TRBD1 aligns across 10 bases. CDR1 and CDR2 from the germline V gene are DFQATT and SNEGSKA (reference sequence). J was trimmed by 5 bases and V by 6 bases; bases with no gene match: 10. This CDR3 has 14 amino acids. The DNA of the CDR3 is TGCAGTGCAGATCCACGGACAGGGGGGGACGAGCAGTACTTC. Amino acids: CSADPRTGGDEQYF.

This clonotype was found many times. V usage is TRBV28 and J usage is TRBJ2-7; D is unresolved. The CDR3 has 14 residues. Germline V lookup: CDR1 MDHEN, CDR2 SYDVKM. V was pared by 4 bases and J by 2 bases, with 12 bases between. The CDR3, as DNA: TGTGCCAGCAGTTCCTTTCAGGATGCCTACGAGCAGTACTTC. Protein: CASSSFQDAYEQYF. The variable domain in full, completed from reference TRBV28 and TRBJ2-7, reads DVKVTQSSRYLVKRTGEKVFLECVQDMDHENMFWYRQDPGLGLRLIYFSYDVKMKEKGDIPEGYSVSREKKERFSLILESASTNQTSMYLCASSSFQDAYEQYFGPGTRLTVT.

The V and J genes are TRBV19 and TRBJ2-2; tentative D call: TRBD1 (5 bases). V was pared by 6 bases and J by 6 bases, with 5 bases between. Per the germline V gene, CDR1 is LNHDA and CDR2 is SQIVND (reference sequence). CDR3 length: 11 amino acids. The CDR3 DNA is TGTGCCAGTAGAGGGGCCGGGGAGCTGTTTTTT. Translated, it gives CASRGAGELFF.

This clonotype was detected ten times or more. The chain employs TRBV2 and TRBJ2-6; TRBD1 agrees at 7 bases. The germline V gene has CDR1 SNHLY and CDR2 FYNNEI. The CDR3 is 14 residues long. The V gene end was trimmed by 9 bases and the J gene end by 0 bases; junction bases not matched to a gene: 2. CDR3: CARGQSSGANVLTF. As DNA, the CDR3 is TGTGCCAGGGGACAGAGCTCTGGGGCCAACGTCCTGACTTTC.

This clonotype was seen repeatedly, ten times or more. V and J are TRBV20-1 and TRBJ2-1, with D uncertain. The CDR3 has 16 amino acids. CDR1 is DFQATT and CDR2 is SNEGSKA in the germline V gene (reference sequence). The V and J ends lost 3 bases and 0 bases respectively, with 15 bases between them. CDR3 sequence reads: CSASSTLLPSYNEQFF. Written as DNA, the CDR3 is TGCAGTGCTAGTTCCACACTCCTGCCCTCCTACAATGAGCAGTTCTTC.

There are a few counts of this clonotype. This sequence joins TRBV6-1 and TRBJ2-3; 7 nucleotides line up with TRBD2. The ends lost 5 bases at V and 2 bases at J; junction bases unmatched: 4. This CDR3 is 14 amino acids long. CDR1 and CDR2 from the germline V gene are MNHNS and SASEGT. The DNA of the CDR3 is TGTGCCAGCAGTTCGGGGGGATTCACAGATACGCAGTATTTT. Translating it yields CASSSGGFTDTQYF.

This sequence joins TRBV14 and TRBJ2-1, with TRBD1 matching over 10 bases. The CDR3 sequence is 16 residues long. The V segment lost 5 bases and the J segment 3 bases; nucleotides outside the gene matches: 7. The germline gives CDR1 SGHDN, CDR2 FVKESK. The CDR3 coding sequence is TGTGCCAGCAGCTCCCTCGGGACAGGGGTCTACAATGAGCAGTTCTTC. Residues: CASSSLGTGVYNEQFF.

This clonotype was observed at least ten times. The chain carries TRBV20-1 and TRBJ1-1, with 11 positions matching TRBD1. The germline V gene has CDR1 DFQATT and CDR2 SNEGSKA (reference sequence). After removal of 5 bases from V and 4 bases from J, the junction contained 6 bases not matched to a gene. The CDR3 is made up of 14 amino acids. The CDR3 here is CSARPDRGLTEAFF. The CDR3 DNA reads TGCAGTGCTCGACCGGACAGGGGGCTCACTGAAGCTTTCTTT.

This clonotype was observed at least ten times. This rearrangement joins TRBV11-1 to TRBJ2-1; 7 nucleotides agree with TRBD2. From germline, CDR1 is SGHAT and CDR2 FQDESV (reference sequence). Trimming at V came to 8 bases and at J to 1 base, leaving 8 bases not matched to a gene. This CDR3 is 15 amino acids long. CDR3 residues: CASGLSGRSYNEQFF. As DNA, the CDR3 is TGTGCCAGCGGACTTAGCGGGCGGTCCTACAATGAGCAGTTCTTC.

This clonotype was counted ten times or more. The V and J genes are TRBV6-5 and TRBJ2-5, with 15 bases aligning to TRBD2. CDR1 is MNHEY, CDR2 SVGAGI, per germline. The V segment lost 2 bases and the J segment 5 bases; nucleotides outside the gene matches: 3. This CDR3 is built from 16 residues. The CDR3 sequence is CASSYGTSGGYETQYF. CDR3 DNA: TGTGCCAGCAGTTACGGGACTAGCGGGGGGTATGAGACCCAGTACTTC.

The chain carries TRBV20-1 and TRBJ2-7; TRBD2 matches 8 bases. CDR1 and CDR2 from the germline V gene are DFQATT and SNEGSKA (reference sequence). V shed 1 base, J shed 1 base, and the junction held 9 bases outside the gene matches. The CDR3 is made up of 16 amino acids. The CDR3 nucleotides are TGCAGTGCTAGAGTAGTAGGCGGGGGGTTTTCCTACGAGCAGTACTTC. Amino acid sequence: CSARVVGGGFSYEQYF.

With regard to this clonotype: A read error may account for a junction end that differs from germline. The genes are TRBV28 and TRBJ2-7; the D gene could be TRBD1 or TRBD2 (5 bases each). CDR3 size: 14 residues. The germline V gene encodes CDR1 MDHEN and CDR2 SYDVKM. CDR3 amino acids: CASGPRGEYYEKYF. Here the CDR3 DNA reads TGTGCCAGCGGGCCCAGAGGGGAATACTACGAGAAGTACTTC. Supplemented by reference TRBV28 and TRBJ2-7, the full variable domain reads DVKVTQSSRYLVKRTGEKVFLECVQDMDHENMFWYRQDPGLGLRLIYFSYDVKMKEKGDIPEGYSVSREKKERFSLILESASTNQTSMYLCASGPRGEYYEKYFGPGTRLTVT.

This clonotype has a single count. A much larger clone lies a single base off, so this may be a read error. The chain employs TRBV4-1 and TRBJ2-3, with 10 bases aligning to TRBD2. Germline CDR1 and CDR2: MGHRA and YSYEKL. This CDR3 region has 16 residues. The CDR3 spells CASGQALAGPTDTQYF. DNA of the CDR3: TGCGCCAGCGGCCAAGCACTAGCGGGACCCACAGATACGCAGTATTTT.

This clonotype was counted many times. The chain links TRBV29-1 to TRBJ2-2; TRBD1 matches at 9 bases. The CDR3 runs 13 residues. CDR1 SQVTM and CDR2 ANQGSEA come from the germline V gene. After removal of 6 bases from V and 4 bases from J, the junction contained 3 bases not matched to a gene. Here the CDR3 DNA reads TGCAGCGTGGAACAGGGGGCCACCGGGGAGCTGTTTTTT. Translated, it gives CSVEQGATGELFF.

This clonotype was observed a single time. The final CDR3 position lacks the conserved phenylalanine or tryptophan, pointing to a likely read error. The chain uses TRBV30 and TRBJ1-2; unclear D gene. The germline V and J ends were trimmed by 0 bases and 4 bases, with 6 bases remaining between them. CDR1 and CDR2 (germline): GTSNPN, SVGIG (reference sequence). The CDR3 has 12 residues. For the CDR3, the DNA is TGTGCCTGGAGTGTAGTGGCCTATGGCTACACCCTC. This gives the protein CAWSVVAYGYTL.

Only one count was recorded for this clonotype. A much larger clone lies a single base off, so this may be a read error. In nucleotides, the CDR3 is TGTGCCAGCAGCTTAGAAGCTGAAAGGTATGGCTACACCTTC. The encoded protein is CASSLEAERYGYTF. The J gene is TRBJ1-2, the V gene TRBV11-3; D not certain. The V gene's germline CDR1 is SGHNT and CDR2 YENEEA. Trimming pared 0 bases from V and 5 bases from J, leaving 10 bases between. The length of the CDR3 is 14 residues.

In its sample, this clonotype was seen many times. For the CDR3, the DNA is TGTGCCAGCAATTGGGACAGCGGCGATGAAAAACTGTTTTTT. Translated, it gives CASNWDSGDEKLFF. The rearrangement joins TRBV2 to TRBJ1-4; 7 bases are a match to TRBD1. CDR1 and CDR2 from the germline V gene are SNHLY and FYNNEI. The CDR3 extends over 14 amino acids. V trimming: 7 bases; J trimming: 6 bases; junction bases outside the gene matches: 8.

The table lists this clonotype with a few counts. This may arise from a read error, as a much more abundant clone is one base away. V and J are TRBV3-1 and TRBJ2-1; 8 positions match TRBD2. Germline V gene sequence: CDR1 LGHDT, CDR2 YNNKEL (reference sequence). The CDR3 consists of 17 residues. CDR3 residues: CANSQAGASLSYNEQFF. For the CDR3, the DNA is TGTGCCAACAGCCAAGCGGGAGCCAGCCTCTCCTACAATGAGCAGTTCTTC.

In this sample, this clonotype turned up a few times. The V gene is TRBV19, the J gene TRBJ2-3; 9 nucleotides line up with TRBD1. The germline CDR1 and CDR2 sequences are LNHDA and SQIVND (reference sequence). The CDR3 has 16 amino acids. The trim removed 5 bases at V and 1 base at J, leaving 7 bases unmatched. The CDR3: CASSPQGQGGTDTQYF. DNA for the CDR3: TGTGCCAGTAGTCCCCAGGGACAGGGTGGCACAGATACGCAGTATTTT.

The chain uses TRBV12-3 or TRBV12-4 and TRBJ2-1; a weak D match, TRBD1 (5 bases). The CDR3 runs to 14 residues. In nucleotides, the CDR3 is TGTGCTAGTGGGGCCGGGTCAACCTACAATGAGCAGTTCTTC. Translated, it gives CASGAGSTYNEQFF.

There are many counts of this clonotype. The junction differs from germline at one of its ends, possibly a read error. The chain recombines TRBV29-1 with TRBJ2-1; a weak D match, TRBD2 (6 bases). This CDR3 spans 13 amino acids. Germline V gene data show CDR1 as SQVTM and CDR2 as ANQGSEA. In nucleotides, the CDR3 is TGCAGCCTGACTAGGTTCTCCTCCAATGAGCAGTTCTTC. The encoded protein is CSLTRFSSNEQFF.

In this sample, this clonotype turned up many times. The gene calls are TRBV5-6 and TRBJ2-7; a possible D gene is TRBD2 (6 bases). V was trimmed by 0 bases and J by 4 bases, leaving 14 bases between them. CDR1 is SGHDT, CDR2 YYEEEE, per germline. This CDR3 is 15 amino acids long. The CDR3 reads CASSLVGREPYEQYF. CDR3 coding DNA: TGTGCCAGCAGCTTGGTGGGCCGGGAGCCTTACGAGCAGTACTTC.

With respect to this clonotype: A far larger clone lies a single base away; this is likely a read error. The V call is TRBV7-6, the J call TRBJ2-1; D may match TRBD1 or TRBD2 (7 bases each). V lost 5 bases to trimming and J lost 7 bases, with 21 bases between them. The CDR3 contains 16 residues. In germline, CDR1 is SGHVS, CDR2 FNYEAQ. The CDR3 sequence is CASSQGGGTLPNEQFF. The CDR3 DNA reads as TGTGCCAGCAGCCAGGGGGGGGGCACCCTCCCTAATGAGCAGTTCTTC.

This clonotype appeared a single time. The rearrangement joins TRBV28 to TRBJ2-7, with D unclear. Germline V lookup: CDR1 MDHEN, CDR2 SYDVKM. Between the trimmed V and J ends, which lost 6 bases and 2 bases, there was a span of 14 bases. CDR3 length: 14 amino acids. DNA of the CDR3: TGTGCCAGCAGCTCTTGGACGGAGACCTACGAGCAGTACTTC. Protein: CASSSWTETYEQYF.

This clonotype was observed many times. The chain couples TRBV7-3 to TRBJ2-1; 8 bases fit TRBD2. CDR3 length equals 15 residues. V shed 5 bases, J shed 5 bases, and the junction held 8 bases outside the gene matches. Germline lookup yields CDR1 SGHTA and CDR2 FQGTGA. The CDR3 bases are TGTGCCAGCAGCCGGCGGGCGGGGGGCGACAATGAGCAGTTCTTC. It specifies CASSRRAGGDNEQFF.